This entry concerns a single TCR beta chain. The sample is drawn from a study of blood T cell repertoires in COVID-19. Study-level information: From the United States, Italy and Spain came samples of acute and convalescent COVID-19. PBMCs, B-cell-depleted T cells, or T cells were the source of the cDNA or gDNA that made up the material.

This table comes from immunoSEQ multiplex PCR, and its TCRdb copy is limited to in-frame clones, with some not included. Of about 110,000 clones listed, about 89% are singletons. CDR1 ENHRY and CDR2 SYGVKD come from the germline V gene. V dropped 7 bases and J dropped 4; count of bases not matched to a gene: 10. This CDR3 has 15 residues. This receptor was identified in a woman in her 30s with acute or convalescent COVID-19. This sequence joins TRBV10-3 and TRBJ1-2, with 9 bases identical to TRBD1. Sequenced sample: peripheral blood. In DNA form, the CDR3 reads TGTGCCATCAACACACAGGGGGCACTCTCCTATGGCTACACCTTC. This encodes CAINTQGALSYGYTF.